The T cell receptor beta chain described here comes from a study of T-cell reconstitution after alpha-beta-depleted transplantation in children. Only a few counts were recorded for this clonotype. Germline loops: CDR1 ENHRY, CDR2 SYGVKD. V gave up 10 bases and J gave up 8 bases; unmatched junction bases: 18. The CDR3 loop spans 17 amino acids. The TCRbeta library was prepared with unique molecular identifiers. A single record per CDR3 protein comes from TCRdb applying MiXCR to the PCR reads. The data contain about 600,000 distinct CDR3 sequences, 10% to 15% of them singletons. J is TRBJ2-1 and V is TRBV10-3, with 12 positions matching TRBD2. Sequencing was performed on PBMCs, mostly from graft donor cells, taken 360 days after TCRalphabeta/CD19-depleted stem cell transplant. The clonotype originates from a male patient under 18 who had a stem cell transplant for acute myeloid leukemia, so the T cells may come from the graft donor. CDR3 nucleotides: TGTGCCACCGTCGCCCTTTCGACTAGCGGGAGTAGCTATGAGCAGTTCTTC. It translates to CATVALSTSGSSYEQFF.